The TCR beta chain described here comes from a study of T cell changes during pregnancy in multiple sclerosis. Clones were read by immunoSEQ multiplex PCR, and TCRdb kept only the in-frame ones, dropping some. The sample yields roughly 80,000 clones, about 93% seen once. The sequence came from a female donor with multiple sclerosis, enrolled in a pregnancy study. This material consisted of peripheral blood, taken in the first trimester of pregnancy.

This CDR3 reads CASRQGGGELFF. The CDR3 DNA reads TGTGCCAGCAGGCAGGGAGGTGGGGAGCTGTTTTTT. The chain combines TRBV6-5 with TRBJ2-2; D may be TRBD2 (6 bases). Germline CDR1 and CDR2: MNHEY and SVGAGI. V was cut by 6 bases and J by 8 bases, with 10 bases left in between. The CDR3 is 12 amino acids.